This T cell receptor (beta chain) appears in the sequencing data of a study of blood T cell repertoires in COVID-19. Some clones are missing from TCRdb's copy, which holds only in-frame ones; the method was immunoSEQ multiplex PCR. The sample shows roughly 300,000 clones, over 80% of them seen only once. Germline CDR1 MNHEY, CDR2 SMNVEV (reference sequence). After removal of 7 bases from V and 9 bases from J, the junction contained 17 bases not matched to a gene. The CDR3 sequence is 16 residues long. The gene calls are TRBV27 and TRBJ2-1; 8 nucleotides agree with TRBD2. This sequence originates from a woman aged 40 to 50 who had recovered from COVID-19. Sequencing was carried out using peripheral blood. Here the CDR3 reads CASTPEFSGAAIEQFF. The CDR3 coding sequence is TGTGCCAGCACCCCTGAGTTTAGCGGGGCAGCCATTGAGCAGTTCTTC.